The clone carrying this TCR beta chain occurred a few times. This CDR3 region has 14 residues. Per germline, CDR1 LGHDT and CDR2 YNNKEL (reference sequence). Trimming shortened V by 5 bases and J by 4 bases, and 14 bases separated the two germline ends. Original data processing: Cell counts per sample came from amplifying reference gene primers. Generated by immunoSEQ multiplex PCR, the TCRdb table keeps only in-frame clones and is missing some. Clone size and the V and J calls come from that table; the DNA yielded D and trimming. The data hold 380,000 or so clones, with more than 75% observed a single time. The data are from a study of blood T cell repertoires in COVID-19. Study background: Acute and convalescent COVID-19 specimens originated in the United States, Italy and Spain.

Cohort allocation depended upon clinical history that participants reported. This TCR was recovered from a woman aged 30 to 39 with acute COVID-19. The sample taken for sequencing was PBMCs or T cells enriched from blood (not recorded which). This rearrangement joins TRBV3-1 (or the pseudogene TRBV3-2) to TRBJ1-1; D unclear. The CDR3 DNA follows: TGTGCCAGCAGCGCACGTCCGGGTTTCACTGAAGCTTTCTTT. It encodes CASSARPGFTEAFF.